These T cell receptor beta chains were read from a single sample in a study of PD-1 blockade in classical Hodgkin lymphoma. Only in-frame clones appear in the TCRdb table, and some are missing; sequencing was by immunoSEQ multiplex PCR. The sample lists around 25,000 clones; around 94% were seen once. Sample: peripheral blood mononuclear cells (PBMCs). These receptors were taken from a human donor with classical Hodgkin lymphoma. CDR3s include the opening cysteine and the closing phenylalanine or tryptophan. The D gene is left open where the match is weak. The size field is filled for only some rows; it gives once, few, many or a size class.

CDR3aa: CSVGGRQTYEQYF
CDR3nt: TGCAGCGTTGGAGGACGTCAGACCTACGAGCAGTACTTC
j_gene: TRBJ2-7
v_gene: TRBV29-1
abundance: .
d_gene: .

CDR3aa: CSGQWGASTDTQYF
CDR3nt: TGCAGCGGGCAGTGGGGGGCTTCCACAGATACGCAGTATTTT
j_gene: TRBJ2-3
v_gene: TRBV29-1
abundance: .
d_gene: .

CDR3aa: CATSPPPTSGRASEQFF
CDR3nt: TGTGCCACCAGCCCCCCCCCGACTAGCGGGAGGGCCAGTGAGCAGTTCTTC
j_gene: TRBJ2-1
v_gene: TRBV15
abundance: .
d_gene: TRBD2

CDR3aa: CASSQGGWTGGHYGYTF
CDR3nt: TGCGCCAGCAGCCAAGGGGGATGGACAGGGGGCCACTATGGCTACACCTTC
j_gene: TRBJ1-2
v_gene: TRBV4-1
abundance: .
d_gene: TRBD1

CDR3aa: CASSPEAETYEQYF
CDR3nt: TGTGCCAGCTCCCCGGAGGCGGAGACCTACGAGCAGTACTTC
j_gene: TRBJ2-7
v_gene: TRBV18
abundance: .
d_gene: .

CDR3aa: CASSYSNAYSGNTIYF
CDR3nt: TGTGCCAGCAGTTACTCGAACGCCTACTCTGGAAACACCATATATTTT
j_gene: TRBJ1-3
v_gene: TRBV6-5
abundance: .
d_gene: .

CDR3aa: CASTLQTGSPLHF
CDR3nt: TGTGCCAGTACCCTACAGACCGGTTCACCCCTCCACTTT
j_gene: TRBJ1-6
v_gene: TRBV19
abundance: .
d_gene: .

CDR3aa: CASRTGPPGGYTF
CDR3nt: TGTGCCAGCAGGACCGGGCCGCCGGGTGGCTACACCTTC
j_gene: TRBJ1-2
v_gene: TRBV6-5
abundance: few
d_gene: .

CDR3aa: CASSLGTGRTYEQYF
CDR3nt: TGCGCCAGCAGCTTGGGCACAGGGAGAACCTACGAGCAGTACTTC
j_gene: TRBJ2-7
v_gene: TRBV5-1
abundance: .
d_gene: .

CDR3aa: CASRDRGARAQPQHF
CDR3nt: TGTGCCAGCAGGGACAGGGGCGCGCGGGCTCAGCCCCAGCATTTT
j_gene: TRBJ1-5
v_gene: TRBV2
abundance: .
d_gene: TRBD1

CDR3aa: CASSGGQGFEQYF
CDR3nt: TGTGCCAGCAGTGGGGGACAGGGCTTCGAGCAGTACTTC
j_gene: TRBJ2-7
v_gene: TRBV2
abundance: .
d_gene: TRBD1

CDR3aa: CASSSGRDFYGYTF
CDR3nt: TGTGCCAGCAGTTCCGGGAGAGACTTCTATGGCTACACCTTC
j_gene: TRBJ1-2
v_gene: TRBV6-5
abundance: .
d_gene: .

CDR3aa: CASSRTAYYGYTF
CDR3nt: TGCGCCAGCAGCCGGACAGCGTACTATGGCTACACCTTC
j_gene: TRBJ1-2
v_gene: TRBV4-1
abundance: .
d_gene: .

CDR3aa: CASSDRTGGWNEKLFF
CDR3nt: TGTGCCAGCAGCGATCGGACAGGGGGGTGGAACGAAAAACTGTTTTTT
j_gene: TRBJ1-4
v_gene: TRBV9
abundance: .
d_gene: TRBD1

CDR3aa: CASSKRQGTNTGELFF
CDR3nt: TGTGCCAGCAGCAAACGACAGGGAACGAACACCGGGGAGCTGTTTTTT
j_gene: TRBJ2-2
v_gene: TRBV7-2
abundance: .
d_gene: TRBD1

CDR3aa: CASSLSGGLRNAFF
CDR3nt: TGCGCCAGCAGCTTGTCGGGGGGCCTCCGTAACGCTTTCTTT
j_gene: TRBJ1-1
v_gene: TRBV5-1
abundance: .
d_gene: .

CDR3aa: CASGGSIYEQYF
CDR3nt: TGTGCCAGCGGGGGATCGATCTACGAGCAGTACTTC
j_gene: TRBJ2-7
v_gene: TRBV6-1
abundance: .
d_gene: .

CDR3aa: CASSPLVDRGRGYEQYF
CDR3nt: TGTGCCAGCAGCCCTCTAGTAGACAGGGGCCGGGGCTACGAGCAGTACTTC
j_gene: TRBJ2-7
v_gene: TRBV14
abundance: .
d_gene: TRBD1

CDR3aa: CASSSKQGGYGYTF
CDR3nt: TGTGCCAGCAGCTCCAAGCAGGGGGGCTATGGCTACACCTTC
j_gene: TRBJ1-2
v_gene: TRBV11-2
abundance: .
d_gene: TRBD1

CDR3aa: CASSAYSGQINEKLFF
CDR3nt: TGTGCCAGCAGTGCCTATTCAGGGCAGATTAATGAAAAACTGTTTTTT
j_gene: TRBJ1-4
v_gene: TRBV2
abundance: .
d_gene: .

CDR3aa: CASSLAGALNEQFF
CDR3nt: TGCGCCAGCAGCTTGGCGGGGGCGCTCAATGAGCAGTTCTTC
j_gene: TRBJ2-1
v_gene: TRBV5-1
abundance: .
d_gene: .

CDR3aa: CASSLTRRTDTQYF
CDR3nt: TGTGCCAGCAGCTTGACACGTCGCACAGATACGCAGTATTTT
j_gene: TRBJ2-3
v_gene: TRBV7-3
abundance: .
d_gene: .

CDR3aa: CAWSVRENTEAFF
CDR3nt: TGTGCCTGGAGTGTACGGGAGAACACTGAAGCTTTCTTT
j_gene: TRBJ1-1
v_gene: TRBV30
abundance: .
d_gene: .

CDR3aa: CASSWRQFTGELFF
CDR3nt: TGTGCCAGCAGTTGGAGACAGTTCACCGGGGAGCTGTTTTTT
j_gene: TRBJ2-2
v_gene: TRBV6-5
abundance: once
d_gene: .

CDR3aa: CASSVEQVNTEAFF
CDR3nt: TGTGCCAGCAGCGTAGAACAGGTGAACACTGAAGCTTTCTTT
j_gene: TRBJ1-1
v_gene: TRBV9
abundance: once
d_gene: .

CDR3aa: CASSLAPGQPYEQYF
CDR3nt: TGTGCCAGCAGCTTAGCGCCCGGGCAGCCTTACGAGCAGTACTTC
j_gene: TRBJ2-7
v_gene: TRBV7-2
abundance: .
d_gene: .

CDR3aa: CASSYDPVEIGQFF
CDR3nt: TGTGCCAGCAGTTACGATCCCGTTGAAATTGGGCAGTTCTTC
j_gene: TRBJ2-1
v_gene: TRBV6-5
abundance: once
d_gene: .

CDR3aa: CASSLERGSITDTQYF
CDR3nt: TGCGCCAGCAGCTTGGAGAGGGGATCAATCACAGATACGCAGTATTTT
j_gene: TRBJ2-3
v_gene: TRBV5-1
abundance: .
d_gene: .

CDR3aa: CASSLGDRVEQPQHF
CDR3nt: TGTGCCAGCAGCTTGGGAGACAGGGTTGAACAGCCCCAGCATTTT
j_gene: TRBJ1-5
v_gene: TRBV11-2
abundance: .
d_gene: TRBD1

CDR3aa: CASTRTGGNSPLHF
CDR3nt: TGTGCCAGCACCCGGACAGGGGGAAATTCACCCCTCCACTTT
j_gene: TRBJ1-6
v_gene: TRBV6-5
abundance: once
d_gene: TRBD1

CDR3aa: CASREGGGLIEAFF
CDR3nt: TGTGCCAGCAGGGAAGGGGGAGGGTTGATTGAAGCTTTCTTT
j_gene: TRBJ1-1
v_gene: TRBV2
abundance: .
d_gene: .

CDR3aa: CASSATQGDEQYF
CDR3nt: TGTGCCAGCAGCGCAACTCAGGGCGACGAGCAGTACTTC
j_gene: TRBJ2-7
v_gene: TRBV2
abundance: .
d_gene: .

CDR3aa: CASSLFGGPSYEQYF
CDR3nt: TGTGCCAGCAGCTTATTCGGGGGCCCCTCCTACGAGCAGTACTTC
j_gene: TRBJ2-7
v_gene: TRBV11-2
abundance: .
d_gene: .

CDR3aa: CASSPVAGSRGNQPQHF
CDR3nt: TGTGCCAGCTCACCGGTCGCGGGATCTAGGGGGAATCAGCCCCAGCATTTT
j_gene: TRBJ1-5
v_gene: TRBV18
abundance: .
d_gene: .

CDR3aa: CAWSVWGRQVPEQYF
CDR3nt: TGTGCCTGGAGTGTATGGGGTAGACAGGTGCCCGAGCAGTACTTC
j_gene: TRBJ2-7
v_gene: TRBV30
abundance: .
d_gene: .

CDR3aa: CASSHYPWGSRDNSPLHF
CDR3nt: TGTGCCAGCAGCCATTACCCATGGGGCAGCCGAGATAATTCACCCCTCCACTTT
j_gene: TRBJ1-6
v_gene: TRBV14
abundance: .
d_gene: .

CDR3aa: CASAGGGVGNTEAFF
CDR3nt: TGTGCCAGCGCCGGAGGCGGGGTTGGGAACACTGAAGCTTTCTTT
j_gene: TRBJ1-1
v_gene: TRBV27
abundance: .
d_gene: .

CDR3aa: CASSLGTLAVYNEQFF
CDR3nt: TGTGCCAGCAGCTTAGGAACACTAGCGGTCTACAATGAGCAGTTCTTC
j_gene: TRBJ2-1
v_gene: TRBV7-9
abundance: .
d_gene: TRBD2